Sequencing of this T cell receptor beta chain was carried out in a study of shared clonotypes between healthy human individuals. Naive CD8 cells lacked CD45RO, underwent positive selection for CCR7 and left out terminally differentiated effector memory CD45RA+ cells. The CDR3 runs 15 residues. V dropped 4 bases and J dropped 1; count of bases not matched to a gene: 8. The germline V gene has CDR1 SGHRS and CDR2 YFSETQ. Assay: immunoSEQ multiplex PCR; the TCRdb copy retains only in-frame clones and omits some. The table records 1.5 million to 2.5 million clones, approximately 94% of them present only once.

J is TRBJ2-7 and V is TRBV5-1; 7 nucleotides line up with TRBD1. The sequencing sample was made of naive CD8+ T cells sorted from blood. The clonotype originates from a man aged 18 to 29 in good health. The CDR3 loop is CASSNRQGLSYEQYF. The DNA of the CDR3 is TGCGCCAGCAGCAACCGACAGGGCTTATCCTACGAGCAGTACTTC.